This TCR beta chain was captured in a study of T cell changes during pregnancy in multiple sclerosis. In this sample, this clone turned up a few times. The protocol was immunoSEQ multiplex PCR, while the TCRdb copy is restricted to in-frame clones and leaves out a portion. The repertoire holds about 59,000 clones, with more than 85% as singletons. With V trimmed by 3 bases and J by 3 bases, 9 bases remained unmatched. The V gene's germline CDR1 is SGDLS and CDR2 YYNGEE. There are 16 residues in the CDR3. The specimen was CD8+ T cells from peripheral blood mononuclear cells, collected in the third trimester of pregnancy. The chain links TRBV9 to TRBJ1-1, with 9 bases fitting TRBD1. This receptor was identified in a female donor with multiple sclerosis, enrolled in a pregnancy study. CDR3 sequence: CASSGRTGVDYTEAFF. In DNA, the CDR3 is TGTGCCAGCAGCGGACGGACAGGGGTTGATTACACTGAAGCTTTCTTT.